The entry that follows covers one T cell receptor beta chain sequence. Its antigen is still unknown. Per-base qualities were not stored, and no clone one base away is much larger. The entry originates in a study of T cell repertoires in aging, cancer and after chemotherapy (dated by TCRdb to the late 2010s). For the study in its entirety: Six donor age groups were covered, ranging from 30 or younger up to 70 or older, and each group contained at least three individuals. Alongside fewer than 100 healthy donors serving as a reference group, the cohort included over 200 cancer patients, of whom some 90 had hematological cancers and 120 to 130 had solid cancers. The full dataset contained several million TCR reads. In the hematological group, the paired samples taken before and after chemotherapy came from chronic lymphocytic leukemia patients who were treated with regimens based on fludarabine or bendamustine. To examine immunoaging and T cell reconstitution after chemotherapy, the study profiled TCR beta repertoires in peripheral blood from healthy donors and cancer patients. The full study reports these points: The authors noted that the repertoire data do not allow conclusions about immunological memory after chemotherapy. Lymphoid organ infiltration was present in hematological cancer patients, and this infiltration may itself impair thymic emigration or peripheral T cell expansion. In both cancer cohorts, the median generation probability rose over the chemotherapy interval, which suggests that the repertoire was reconstituted through rebound thymic output. In healthy donors, the decline in TCR diversity with age was mainly due to loss of richness, whereas in cancer patients loss of evenness also played a role. Compared with age-matched healthy donors, untreated patients with hematological or solid cancers had significantly lower TCR diversity and higher clonality in blood.

Rearranged TRB sequences spanning V, D and J segments were amplified in a multiplex touch-down PCR with a mixed TRB-A/B primer pool. Illumina adapters and sample indices were attached to the amplicons in two consecutive PCR reactions using Phusion HS II polymerase. The amplicons were purified from gel with the NucleoSpin Gel and PCR Clean-up kit and then assessed with Qubit and an Agilent 2100 Bioanalyzer. The libraries were sequenced on an Illumina MiSeq with 600-cycle, single-indexed, paired-end runs. Per the authors' processing: MiXCR versions 2.12 and 3.0.5 were used to process TRB sequences. A clone was defined as each unique CDR3 nucleotide sequence, and only productive sequences supported by at least two reads were kept. Repertoire metrics included Shannon diversity, evenness, clonality (one minus evenness), and alpha-parameterized diversity profiles from alpha 0 to 5. The IGoR algorithm was used to calculate generation probabilities for clones in the paired samples taken before and after chemotherapy. TCRdb trimmed public reads at Q25 via fastp, called clones via MiXCR and kept in-frame beta chains. Every CDR3 protein is listed once, alongside the most common genes and DNA of its rows. Clone size and V and J calls follow TCRdb, not the original study. Recorded for this sample are around 1,800 distinct CDR3 sequences; 45% to 60% of them occurred a single time. The ten largest clones represent about four fifths of the sample.

Instead of sorted cells or RNA, genomic DNA extracted from peripheral blood served as the source for amplifying TCR beta rearrangements. Unmatched junction bases come to 5, with V trimmed by 4 bases and J by 0 bases. Reading from cysteine to phenylalanine, the CDR3 counts 16 amino acids. Kept here is only the CDR3 DNA, which spans 48 bases and is read in frame from base 1. Based on the germline V gene (reference sequence), the CDR1 and CDR2 sequences are DFQATT and SNEGSKA. This sequence was found in a human donor with a blood cancer. Sequencing was done on a sample of blood. Recombination connected TRBV20-1 to TRBJ2-1, with 11 junctional bases fitting TRBD2. This receptor has the CDR3 CSAIGLAGSSYNEQFF. The base sequence is TGCAGTGCTATCGGACTAGCGGGTAGCTCCTACAATGAGCAGTTCTTC.